The clone carrying this TCR beta chain was seen a single time. Roughly 0.45 to 1 ug RNA was reverse transcribed with random hexamers. TCRdb called the immunoSEQ multiplex PCR reads again in MiXCR, with one record for every CDR3 protein. The sample contains under 150,000 distinct CDR3 sequences, roughly 94% of which appear only once. These data come from a study of CD8 T cells in Susac syndrome. V shed 4 bases and J shed 4 bases, with 11 bases lying between them. This CDR3 region has 13 residues. Germline lookup yields CDR1 SGHTA and CDR2 FQGNSA. The sequenced sample consisted of CD4+ T cells from PBMCs. This chain connects TRBV7-2 to TRBJ2-7, with a possible D match to TRBD1 (5 bases). The receptor comes from a human donor with Susac syndrome. The CDR3 DNA follows: TGTGCCAGCAGCTGGGCAAAGGGGTACGAGCAGTACTTC. Residues: CASSWAKGYEQYF.